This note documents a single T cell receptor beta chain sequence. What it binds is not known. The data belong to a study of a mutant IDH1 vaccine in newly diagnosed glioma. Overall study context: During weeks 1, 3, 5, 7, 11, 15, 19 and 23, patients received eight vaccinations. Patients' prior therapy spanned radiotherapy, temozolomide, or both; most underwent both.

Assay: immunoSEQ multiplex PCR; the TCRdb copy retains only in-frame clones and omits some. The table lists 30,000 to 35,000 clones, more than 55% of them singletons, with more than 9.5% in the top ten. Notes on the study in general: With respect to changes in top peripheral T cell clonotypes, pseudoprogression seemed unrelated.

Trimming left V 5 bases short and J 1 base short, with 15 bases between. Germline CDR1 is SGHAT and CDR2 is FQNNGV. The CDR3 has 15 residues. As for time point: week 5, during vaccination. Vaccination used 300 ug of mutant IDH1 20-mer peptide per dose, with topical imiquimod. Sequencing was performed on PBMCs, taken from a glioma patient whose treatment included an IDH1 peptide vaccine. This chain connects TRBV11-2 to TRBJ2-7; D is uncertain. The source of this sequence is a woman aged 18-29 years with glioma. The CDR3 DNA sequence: TGTGCCAGCAGCCTCAAAACGGCCAGTTCCTACGAGCAGTACTTC. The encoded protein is CASSLKTASSYEQYF.